A single sample is the source of the 20 T cell receptor beta chains below, sequenced in a study of T cells in Graves' hyperthyroidism and ophthalmopathy (dated by TCRdb to the late 2010s). The library was made by multiplex PCR. Sequenced using an Illumina HiSeq 2000. The TCR beta CDR3 regions were amplified from the RNA transcripts. The TCR CDR3 was subjected to a first round of RT-PCR using the HTBI primer set and the Qiagen OneStep RT-PCR kit. Starting from the raw public reads, TCRdb applied fastp trimming at Q25, assembled clones with MiXCR and retained in-frame beta chains. Rows with a matching CDR3 protein are joined into one entry that keeps the most common DNA and genes. The sample profile shows 550,000 to 600,000 distinct CDR3 sequences; around 14% of them were found once. The top ten clones comprise roughly 6.9% of the sample. Sequencing was performed on blood. These receptor sequences come from a woman under 30 with Graves' ophthalmopathy.

This clonotype was recorded at least ten times. This rearrangement joins TRBV7-8 to TRBJ2-1; 8 bases align to TRBD2. The ends lost 3 bases at V and 0 bases at J; junction bases unmatched: 13. This CDR3 contains 19 residues. Germline-derived CDR1 and CDR2 are SGHVS and FQNEAQ. The CDR3 here is CASSFYQLSGKPSYNEQFF. CDR3 nucleotide sequence: TGTGCCAGCAGCTTTTACCAACTTAGCGGGAAACCCTCCTACAATGAGCAGTTCTTC.

This clonotype was recorded many times. V gene TRBV20-1 combines with J gene TRBJ1-5, with TRBD1 identical over 7 bases. The length of the CDR3 is 17 residues. V was clipped by 6 bases and J by 0 bases; unmatched bases: 14. The V gene's germline CDR1 is DFQATT and CDR2 SNEGSKA (reference sequence). The CDR3 is CSAPRGEGGGSNQPQHF. The CDR3 DNA sequence: TGCAGTGCCCCCAGGGGGGAGGGCGGGGGTAGCAATCAGCCCCAGCATTTT.

This chain uses TRBV6-1 with TRBJ2-6; a weak D match, TRBD1 (6 bases). CDR1 is MNHNS, CDR2 SASEGT, per germline. Between the trimmed V and J ends, which lost 6 bases and 0 bases, there was a span of 15 bases. This CDR3 spans 17 amino acids. CDR3 loop: CASRPGHLASGANVLTF. The CDR3 region has the DNA TGTGCCAGCAGACCGGGACACTTAGCCTCTGGGGCCAACGTCCTGACTTTC.

This clonotype appeared many times. V and J are TRBV7-9 and TRBJ2-1, with 7 bases aligning to TRBD1. The CDR3 spans 17 residues. J was trimmed by 4 bases and V by 4 bases; bases with no gene match: 13. Germline V gene lookup returns CDR1 SEHNR and CDR2 FQNEAQ (reference sequence). This CDR3 is CASSSRQGLPRYNEQFF. The DNA of the CDR3 is TGTGCCAGCAGCTCAAGACAGGGCCTTCCTCGGTACAATGAGCAGTTCTTC.

The J gene is TRBJ2-6, the V gene TRBV4-1; unclear D gene. The CDR3 is made up of 19 amino acids. Germline V gene lookup returns CDR1 MGHRA and CDR2 YSYEKL. V lost 2 bases and J lost 2, with 19 bases in between. CDR3 DNA sequence: TGCGCCAGCAGCCAAAAAGGCGGCACTCTTTCCGCTGGGGCCAACGTCCTGACTTTC. Translating gives CASSQKGGTLSAGANVLTF.

This clonotype was counted at least ten times. J is TRBJ2-2 and V is TRBV12-3 or TRBV12-4; D gene ambiguous. V was cut by 11 bases and J by 2 bases, with 12 bases left in between. This CDR3 has 13 amino acids. The CDR3 region is CASARHNTGELFF. CDR3 in DNA: TGTGCCTCGGCCAGGCACAACACCGGGGAGCTGTTTTTT.

This clonotype has at least ten counts. The chain combines TRBV12-3 or TRBV12-4 with TRBJ1-5; a weak D match, TRBD1 (6 bases). Trimming left V 5 bases short and J 4 bases short, with 15 bases between. This CDR3 has 15 amino acids. CDR3 sequence reads: CASSPGQSRNQPQHF. Here the CDR3 DNA reads TGTGCCAGCAGTCCTGGACAGTCTAGGAATCAGCCCCAGCATTTT.

The chain carries TRBV30 and TRBJ2-1; 9 bases map to TRBD2. Losses at the gene ends were 2 bases for V and 2 bases for J; bases not matched to a gene: 4. Per germline, CDR1 GTSNPN and CDR2 SVGIG (reference sequence). There are 15 residues in the CDR3. Here the CDR3 reads CAWSRLAGPYNEQFF. CDR3 sequence (DNA): TGTGCCTGGAGTCGGCTAGCGGGACCCTACAATGAGCAGTTCTTC.

The chain joins TRBV19 to TRBJ1-5, with D possibly TRBD1 on 6 matching bases. Germline V CDR1 and CDR2: LNHDA, SQIVND (reference sequence). V lost 5 bases to trimming and J lost 4 bases, with 15 bases between them. This CDR3 has 15 residues. This CDR3 reads CASSPFGQLNQPQHF. Here the CDR3 DNA reads TGTGCCAGTAGTCCCTTTGGACAGCTTAATCAGCCCCAGCATTTT.

This clonotype turned up a few times. CDR3 sequence: CASSLAGAGGTGWFNEQFF. The DNA of the CDR3 is TGTGCCAGCAGCTTGGCCGGCGCTGGGGGGACAGGGTGGTTCAATGAGCAGTTCTTC. The genes are TRBV5-6 and TRBJ2-1; 9 nucleotides line up with TRBD1. CDR1 and CDR2 (germline): SGHDT, YYEEEE. V dropped 0 bases and J dropped 6; count of bases not matched to a gene: 16. The CDR3 loop spans 19 amino acids.

The sample holds a few counts of this clonotype. The gene calls are TRBV25-1 and TRBJ1-3, with a weak D call TRBD1 (6 bases). Trimming shortened V by 4 bases and J by 0 bases, and 10 bases separated the two germline ends. The CDR3 totals 15 residues. The germline V gene has CDR1 MGHDK and CDR2 SYGVNS. The CDR3 reads CASSVAGDSGNTIYF. The CDR3, as DNA: TGTGCCAGCAGTGTGGCAGGGGACTCTGGAAACACCATATATTTT.

This clonotype was detected many times. CDR3 coding DNA: TGTGCCTGGACCCTATCGACAGGATACAATGAGCAGTTCTTC. It encodes CAWTLSTGYNEQFF. The genes are TRBV30 and TRBJ2-1; the D gene is possibly TRBD1 (6 bases). Germline loops: CDR1 GTSNPN, CDR2 SVGIG (reference sequence). The CDR3 is 14 residues long. Trimming left V 4 bases short and J 4 bases short, with 14 bases between.

This clonotype was counted between two and nine times. This chain uses TRBV20-1 with TRBJ2-5, with 10 bases fitting TRBD2. The CDR3 loop spans 16 amino acids. The V segment lost 3 bases and the J segment 2 bases; nucleotides outside the gene matches: 9. CDR1 is DFQATT and CDR2 is SNEGSKA in the germline V gene (reference sequence). CDR3 bases: TGCAGTGCTAGTCGATTAGCGGGAGGTTGGCAAGAGACCCAGTACTTC. Its protein product is CSASRLAGGWQETQYF.

This rearrangement joins TRBV4-1 to TRBJ1-1; D possibly corresponds to TRBD1 (5 bases). Germline CDR1 reads MGHRA; CDR2 reads YSYEKL. V dropped 3 bases and J dropped 4 bases, with 12 bases sitting between them. This CDR3 is built from 14 residues. Here the CDR3 reads CASSHPGQITEAFF. CDR3 coding DNA: TGCGCCAGCAGCCACCCAGGGCAAATCACTGAAGCTTTCTTT.

This clonotype appeared many times. J is TRBJ1-6 and V is TRBV9; D may be TRBD1 (5 bases). The germline V gene has CDR1 SGDLS and CDR2 YYNGEE. The CDR3 is 16 amino acids. V lost 4 bases to trimming and J lost 8 bases, with 19 bases between them. The CDR3 region has the DNA TGTGCCAGCAGCCCTCTACCCGGGTGGGGGGATTCACCCCTCCACTTT. Amino acids: CASSPLPGWGDSPLHF.

The chain links TRBV11-2 to TRBJ2-1; 12 nucleotides line up with TRBD2. The junction had 6 bases not matched to a gene; V was cut back by 5 bases and J by 7 bases. The CDR3 contains 15 residues. Germline loops: CDR1 SGHAT, CDR2 FQNNGV. This CDR3 is CASSKTSGSMNEQFF. For the CDR3, the DNA is TGTGCCAGCAGCAAGACTAGCGGGAGTATGAATGAGCAGTTCTTC.

This clonotype was detected ten times or more. The rearrangement joins TRBV28 to TRBJ2-7; D is possibly TRBD1 (7 bases). This CDR3 has 17 amino acids. V was trimmed by 1 base and J by 0 bases, leaving 16 bases between them. The germline CDR1 and CDR2 sequences are MDHEN and SYDVKM. CDR3 sequence reads: CASSLSGGLGSSYEQYF. In nucleotides, the CDR3 is TGTGCCAGCAGTTTATCAGGGGGACTCGGGAGCTCCTACGAGCAGTACTTC.

The chain couples TRBV20-1 to TRBJ2-7; the D gene is possibly TRBD2 (6 bases). The CDR3 totals 17 residues. Trimming shortened V by 3 bases and J by 2 bases, and 23 bases separated the two germline ends. Germline CDR1 is DFQATT and CDR2 is SNEGSKA (reference sequence). CDR3 residues: CSARRSYNRETPYEQYF. The DNA of the CDR3 is TGCAGTGCTAGGCGCTCTTATAATCGGGAGACCCCCTACGAGCAGTACTTC.

This clonotype was counted ten times or more. This chain uses TRBV12-3 or TRBV12-4 with TRBJ2-7, with TRBD1 identical over 9 bases. The V gene end was trimmed by 7 bases and the J gene end by 1 base; junction bases not matched to a gene: 8. The CDR3 has 15 amino acids. CDR3 residues: CASTGTGTGSYEQYF. The DNA for the CDR3 is TGTGCCAGCACCGGTACCGGGACAGGGTCCTACGAGCAGTACTTC.

The DNA for the CDR3 is TGTGCCAGCAGCTTAGGACTAGCGGGAGGCTGGAACATGCAGTTCTTC. This translates into CASSLGLAGGWNMQFF. The V gene is TRBV7-2, the J gene TRBJ2-1; 13 nucleotides match TRBD2. Germline trimming cut 1 base from V and 12 bases from J; bases unmatched to any gene: 9. The CDR3 spans 16 residues. Germline V CDR1 and CDR2: SGHTA, FQGNSA.